These 30 T cell receptor beta chains originate from one sample sequenced in a study of neurological immune-mediated disorders. TCRdb reanalysed the 5' RACE reads using MiXCR and keeps one entry per CDR3 protein. The sample holds about 74,000 distinct CDR3 sequences, less than 5.5% seen once. Sequenced material: PBMCs. Source of these receptors: a young man with multiple sclerosis.

Ten or more counts support this clonotype. The chain has TRBV14 and TRBJ1-1; D may be TRBD1 (6 bases). Germline V CDR1 and CDR2: SGHDN, FVKESK. The V gene lost 4 bases and the J gene lost 11 bases, with 11 bases spanning the gap. The CDR3 has 11 amino acids. CDR3 bases: TGTGCCAGCAGCCCAGGGGTGTGTGCTTTCTTT. It yields the protein CASSPGVCAFF.

There are many counts of this clonotype. The chain combines TRBV4-1 with TRBJ2-3; no clear D gene. V shed 2 bases and J shed 6 bases, with 15 bases lying between them. Germline V gene sequence: CDR1 MGHRA, CDR2 YSYEKL. This CDR3 is 15 amino acids long. CDR3 sequence reads: CASSQRGFSMDTQYF. For the CDR3, the DNA is TGCGCCAGCAGCCAACGCGGTTTTAGTATGGATACGCAGTATTTT.

There are many counts of this clonotype. This chain connects TRBV12-3 or TRBV12-4 to TRBJ2-1, with D maybe TRBD2 (5 bases). CDR3 length: 14 residues. V was trimmed by 7 bases and J by 10 bases, leaving 20 bases between them. The CDR3 reads CASIPTGKVGEQFF. CDR3 in DNA: TGTGCCAGCATTCCCACCGGGAAGGTGGGAGAGCAGTTCTTC.

Remarks on this clonotype: At one end, the junction sequence differs from germline, possibly due to a read error. The chain combines TRBV3-1 with TRBJ1-5; D ambiguous. CDR1 LGHDT and CDR2 YNNKEL come from the germline V gene (reference sequence). The CDR3 extends over 14 amino acids. The CDR3: CASSQGISNQPQNF. CDR3 coding DNA: TGTGCCAGCAGCCAAGGGATCAGCAATCAGCCCCAGAATTTT.

The sample holds many counts of this clonotype. V is TRBV6-5 and J is TRBJ1-6; possibly TRBD1 for D (6 bases). The germline V and J ends were trimmed by 0 bases and 8 bases, with 8 bases remaining between them. Germline lookup yields CDR1 MNHEY and CDR2 SVGAGI. The CDR3 runs to 14 residues. The CDR3 region has the DNA TGTGCCAGCAGTTACTCGACAGGTGATTCACCCCTCCACTTT. Translation: CASSYSTGDSPLHF.

This clonotype has ten or more counts. This chain links TRBV10-3 with TRBJ2-1; 12 nucleotides match TRBD2. Unmatched junction bases numbered 6, after V lost 4 bases and J lost 8 bases. CDR3 length: 15 residues. The germline V gene encodes CDR1 ENHRY and CDR2 SYGVKD. The CDR3 loop reads CAISGTSGTVDEQFF. The CDR3 coding sequence is TGTGCCATCAGTGGGACTAGCGGGACGGTAGATGAGCAGTTCTTC.

There are many counts of this clonotype. At one end the junction does not follow the germline gene, possibly because of a read error. This chain connects TRBV6-1 to TRBJ2-1, with D unresolved. Germline values: CDR1 MNHNS, CDR2 SASEGT. The CDR3 extends over 16 amino acids. As DNA, the CDR3 is TGTGCCAGCAGTAAAACCGAAATGACGGAATACACTGAGCAGTTCTTC. The encoded protein is CASSKTEMTEYTEQFF.

This clonotype was observed at least ten times. The genes are TRBV20-1 and TRBJ2-1; perhaps TRBD1 as D (6 bases). Germline-derived CDR1 and CDR2 are DFQATT and SNEGSKA (reference sequence). V lost 3 bases and J lost 14, with 14 bases in between. The CDR3 has 11 residues. CDR3 sequence (DNA): TGCAGTGCTAGGAAGCCCCCAGGGGAGTTCTTC. This codes for CSARKPPGEFF.

This clonotype was observed many times. V gene TRBV20-1 combines with J gene TRBJ2-3, with D uncertain. Germline lookup yields CDR1 DFQATT and CDR2 SNEGSKA (reference sequence). Trimming pared 5 bases from V and 6 bases from J, leaving 6 bases between. The CDR3 totals 10 residues. CDR3 in DNA: TGCAGTGCTGGAGTGGATACGCAGTATTTT. Protein: CSAGVDTQYF.

Ten or more counts support this clonotype. The chain couples TRBV5-1 to TRBJ2-3; TRBD2 matches at 8 bases. J lost 5 bases, V lost 4 bases, and 9 bases had no gene match. Germline V gene lookup returns CDR1 SGHRS and CDR2 YFSETQ. CDR3 length: 15 amino acids. CDR3 protein: CASSLAGLARDTQYF. DNA of the CDR3: TGCGCCAGCAGCCTCGCCGGACTAGCACGAGATACGCAGTATTTT.

This clonotype has at least ten counts. The chain recombines TRBV9 with TRBJ2-5; TRBD2 agrees at 12 bases. Germline V gene sequence: CDR1 SGDLS, CDR2 YYNGEE. The CDR3 contains 16 residues. The trim removed 4 bases at V and 2 bases at J, leaving 6 bases unmatched. The CDR3 DNA reads as TGTGCCAGCAGCCTCCGGACTAGCGGGGCACAAGAGACCCAGTACTTC. Its translation is CASSLRTSGAQETQYF.

This clonotype has at least ten counts. The chain is built from TRBV28 and TRBJ1-2, with D hard to call. The CDR3 contains 15 residues. With 6 bases removed from V and 3 bases from J, the gap between germline ends came to 17 bases. Per the germline V gene, CDR1 is MDHEN and CDR2 is SYDVKM. CDR3 DNA: TGTGCCAGCAGCCCCGTGGGAGGAGTGGACTATGGCTACACCTTC. The encoded protein is CASSPVGGVDYGYTF.

At least ten counts were recorded for this clonotype. The rearrangement links TRBV2 to TRBJ1-1, with D unresolved. Trimming pared 5 bases from V and 0 bases from J, leaving 1 base between. Germline assignment: CDR1 SNHLY and CDR2 FYNNEI. The CDR3 sequence is 11 residues long. CDR3 nucleotide sequence: TGTGCCAGCAGTATGAACACTGAAGCTTTCTTT. This encodes CASSMNTEAFF.

V is TRBV6-5 and J is TRBJ1-1; D is possibly TRBD1 (6 bases). Trimming took 0 bases from V and 9 from J, leaving 17 bases between them. This CDR3 contains 15 residues. Germline lookup yields CDR1 MNHEY and CDR2 SVGAGI. CDR3 DNA sequence: TGTGCCAGCAGTTACTCCCCGGGGGCGCGGGAAAAAGCTTTCTTT. Translated, it gives CASSYSPGAREKAFF.

This clonotype occurred many times. The J gene is TRBJ2-1, the V gene TRBV20-1, with D possibly matching TRBD2 (7 bases). Germline loops: CDR1 DFQATT, CDR2 SNEGSKA (reference sequence). CDR3 length equals 15 residues. Trimming shortened V by 6 bases and J by 7 bases, and 22 bases separated the two germline ends. CDR3 nucleotides: TGCAGTGCGCGTCGGGCCACGGGGGGCTGGAATGAGCAGTTCTTC. Its protein is CSARRATGGWNEQFF.

As for this clonotype: This may come from a read error, since a much larger clone is one base off. The chain recombines TRBV20-1 with TRBJ2-7; D is possibly TRBD2 (5 bases). Germline-derived CDR1 and CDR2 are DFQATT and SNEGSKA (reference sequence). The CDR3 runs 11 residues. The CDR3 DNA follows: TGCAGGGCCACCCAGAGGGACGAGCAGTACTTC. Amino acid sequence: CRATQRDEQYF.

This clonotype was found many times. The chain has TRBV20-1 and TRBJ2-7; TRBD1 agrees at 7 bases. This CDR3 contains 12 residues. CDR1 and CDR2 from the germline V gene are DFQATT and SNEGSKA (reference sequence). V lost 1 base and J lost 7; bases outside the gene matches: 4. In DNA, the CDR3 is TGCAGTGCTAGAGCCTCAGGGGGTGAGCAGTACTTC. Translation: CSARASGGEQYF.

At least ten counts were recorded for this clonotype. CDR3 in DNA: TGCAGTGCTAGAGATCGCCGGACAGGGAGCGGCTCACCCCTCCACTTT. Amino acids: CSARDRRTGSGSPLHF. The V call is TRBV20-1, the J call TRBJ1-6; 8 bases are a match to TRBD1. This CDR3 region has 16 residues. V lost 0 bases, J lost 10 bases, and 11 bases stayed unmatched. Looked up from germline, CDR1 is DFQATT and CDR2 is SNEGSKA (reference sequence).

In its sample, this clonotype was seen many times. The rearrangement links TRBV7-3 to TRBJ1-5; the D gene is possibly TRBD1 (5 bases). V was cut by 5 bases and J by 4 bases, with 18 bases left in between. The germline V gene has CDR1 SGHTA and CDR2 FQGTGA. The CDR3 extends over 16 amino acids. CDR3 in amino acids: CASSLDGRGSNQPQHF. The CDR3 DNA is TGTGCCAGCAGCCTAGACGGGAGGGGATCTAATCAGCCCCAGCATTTT. Based on the CDR3 plus reference TRBV7-3 and TRBJ1-5, the full variable domain is GAGVSQTPSNKVTEKGKYVELRCDPISGHTALYWYRQSLGQGPEFLIYFQGTGAADDSGLPNDRFFAVRPEGSVSTLKIQRTERGDSAVYLCASSLDGRGSNQPQHFGDGTRLSIL.

This clonotype has at least ten counts. The chain uses TRBV6-1 and TRBJ2-5; D perhaps matches TRBD1 (5 bases). This CDR3 has 17 residues. From germline, CDR1 is MNHNS and CDR2 SASEGT. Trimming cost V 0 bases and J 5 bases, with 19 bases left between them. CDR3 region: CASSEAALSRYRETQYF. CDR3 sequence (DNA): TGTGCCAGCAGTGAAGCGGCATTAAGCCGGTACAGGGAGACCCAGTACTTC.

This clonotype occurred many times. The J gene is TRBJ1-1, the V gene TRBV30; no clear D gene. The germline V and J ends were trimmed by 0 bases and 5 bases, with 13 bases remaining between them. The CDR3 loop spans 14 amino acids. CDR1 is GTSNPN, CDR2 SVGIG, per germline (reference sequence). CDR3 nucleotides: TGTGCCTGGAGTGTAGGCCAAGCCGGGACTGAAGCTTTCTTT. This translates into CAWSVGQAGTEAFF.

A remark on this clonotype: A junction end diverges from the germline sequence, so it may reflect a read error. The genes are TRBV20-1 and TRBJ1-6; 7 positions agree with TRBD1. Germline assignment: CDR1 DFQATT and CDR2 SNEGSKA (reference sequence). This CDR3 is built from 13 residues. The CDR3 coding sequence is TGCAGTGCTCGTACAGGGGTTTCTTCACCCCTCAACTTT. Translation: CSARTGVSSPLNF.

This clonotype was picked up many times. The chain couples TRBV20-1 to TRBJ2-7; TRBD1 matches at 9 bases. CDR3 length: 13 amino acids. After removal of 6 bases from V and 3 bases from J, the junction contained 6 bases not matched to a gene. Germline V lookup: CDR1 DFQATT, CDR2 SNEGSKA (reference sequence). This chain's CDR3 is CSATGQGGYEQYF. The CDR3 DNA is TGCAGTGCAACGGGACAGGGCGGCTACGAGCAGTACTTC.

This clonotype was recorded many times. This rearrangement joins TRBV6-2 or TRBV6-3 to TRBJ2-1; no clear D. Germline CDR1 reads MNHEY; CDR2 reads SVGEGT. CDR3 length equals 13 residues. Trimming cost V 2 bases and J 12 bases, with 14 bases left between them. CDR3 sequence (DNA): TGTGCCAGCAGTTACCTCGACTCCCGCGCGCAGTTCTTC. Amino acids: CASSYLDSRAQFF.

This clonotype has at least ten counts. The chain uses TRBV5-1 and TRBJ1-2; 8 positions agree with TRBD1. The CDR3 is made up of 15 amino acids. The ends lost 4 bases at V and 6 bases at J; junction bases unmatched: 11. CDR1 is SGHRS, CDR2 YFSETQ, per germline. CDR3 protein: CASSGQGLSSDGYTF. The CDR3 DNA is TGCGCCAGCAGCGGACAGGGTCTGTCATCGGATGGCTACACCTTC.

This clonotype was recorded many times. The rearrangement uses TRBV11-1 and TRBJ2-7; D not resolved. Trimming took 5 bases from V and 2 from J, leaving 7 bases between them. CDR3 size: 12 residues. Germline assignment: CDR1 SGHAT and CDR2 FQDESV (reference sequence). The DNA for the CDR3 is TGTGCCAGCAGCACTCCCCCCTACGAGCAGTACTTC. It encodes CASSTPPYEQYF. The variable domain in full, with the rest retrieved from reference TRBV11-1 and TRBJ2-7, is EAEVAQSPRYKITEKSQAVAFWCDPISGHATLYWYRQILGQGPELLVQFQDESVVDDSQLPKDRFSAERLKGVDSTLKIQPAELGDSAMYLCASSTPPYEQYFGPGTRLTVT.

This clonotype was seen at least ten times. The rearrangement links TRBV5-4 to TRBJ1-1; a weak D match, TRBD1 (5 bases). Looked up from germline, CDR1 is SGHNT and CDR2 is YYREEE (reference sequence). Trimming removed 0 bases from V and 5 bases from J, with 14 bases in between. CDR3 length equals 15 residues. DNA for the CDR3: TGTGCCAGCAGCTTGGTTGGGGGGAGGGAGACTGAAGCTTTCTTT. Its translation is CASSLVGGRETEAFF.

The chain is built from TRBV5-5 and TRBJ2-6; no clear D gene. V lost 4 bases and J lost 1, with 9 bases in between. The CDR3 sequence is 15 residues long. The germline gives CDR1 SGHKS, CDR2 YYEKEE (reference sequence). CDR3 region: CASSLTQSGANVLTF. CDR3 nucleotides: TGTGCCAGCAGCCTGACTCAGTCTGGGGCCAACGTCCTGACTTTC.

This clonotype was recorded at least ten times. The chain employs TRBV7-9 and TRBJ2-5, with TRBD2 matching over 9 bases. The germline CDR1 and CDR2 sequences are SEHNR and FQNEAQ (reference sequence). The CDR3 length is 16 residues. With 6 bases clipped from V and 2 bases from J, the junction kept 10 bases outside the gene matches. CDR3 sequence: CASSTTRLAEQETQYF. The CDR3, as DNA: TGTGCCAGCAGTACGACGAGACTAGCGGAACAAGAGACCCAGTACTTC.

This clonotype was recorded many times. V and J are TRBV7-2 and TRBJ1-1, with D possibly being TRBD1 (5 bases). This CDR3 is 13 amino acids long. Between the trimmed V and J ends, which lost 1 base and 7 bases, there was a span of 10 bases. From germline, CDR1 is SGHTA and CDR2 FQGNSA. In nucleotides, the CDR3 is TGTGCCAGCAGCTTAGACAGGAGGGATGAAGCTTTCTTT. Residues: CASSLDRRDEAFF. Supplemented by reference TRBV7-2 and TRBJ1-1, the full variable domain reads GAGVSQSPSNKVTEKGKDVELRCDPISGHTALYWYRQSLGQGLEFLIYFQGNSAPDKSGLPSDRFSAERTGGSVSTLTIQRTQQEDSAVYLCASSLDRRDEAFFGQGTRLTVV.